A single sample is the source of the 12 T cell receptor beta chains below, sequenced in a study of blood T cell repertoires in COVID-19. Only in-frame clones appear in the TCRdb table, and some are missing; sequencing was by immunoSEQ multiplex PCR. The sample records some 50,000 clones, 80% to 85% being singletons. Source material: peripheral blood. The receptors here all came from a man aged 65 to 79 with acute or convalescent COVID-19.

The chain recombines TRBV10-2 with TRBJ2-1, with TRBD2 matching 9 bases. The length of the CDR3 is 15 residues. Losses at the gene ends were 3 bases for V and 5 bases for J; bases not matched to a gene: 5. Per germline, CDR1 WSHSY and CDR2 SAAADI. CDR3: CASSEGLALNNEQFF. CDR3 nucleotide sequence: TGCGCCAGCAGTGAAGGACTAGCGCTAAACAATGAGCAGTTCTTC.

The chain uses TRBV9 and TRBJ1-3; D unresolved. The CDR3 has 14 residues. Germline CDR1 is SGDLS and CDR2 is YYNGEE. The V end was cut by 0 bases, the J end by 0 bases, with 4 bases between. This CDR3 reads CASSVDYSGNTIYF. As DNA, the CDR3 is TGTGCCAGCAGCGTAGACTACTCTGGAAACACCATATATTTT.

V usage is TRBV11-3 and J usage is TRBJ2-3; 7 bases match TRBD1. J lost 2 bases, V lost 5 bases, and 4 bases had no gene match. From germline, CDR1 is SGHNT and CDR2 YENEEA. This CDR3 is built from 14 residues. CDR3 DNA sequence: TGTGCCAGCAGCCTAACAGGGGACACAGATACGCAGTATTTT. The encoded protein is CASSLTGDTDTQYF.

The chain is built from TRBV5-4 and TRBJ1-6; weak D call: TRBD1 (6 bases). CDR1 SGHNT and CDR2 YYREEE come from the germline V gene (reference sequence). V lost 0 bases and J lost 10, with 14 bases in between. This CDR3 comprises 15 residues. The CDR3 spells CASSLDGHRESPLHF. The CDR3, as DNA: TGTGCCAGCAGCTTGGATGGACACAGGGAATCACCCCTCCACTTT.

The chain recombines TRBV6-4 with TRBJ2-1; a weak D match, TRBD2 (6 bases). Trimming removed 5 bases from V and 7 bases from J, with 21 bases in between. Germline-derived CDR1 and CDR2 are MRHNA and SNTAGT. The CDR3 runs to 16 residues. This CDR3 reads CASSRGGTRAKNEQFF. The CDR3, as DNA: TGTGCCAGCAGTAGGGGTGGGACTCGTGCTAAAAATGAGCAGTTCTTC.

The chain combines TRBV27 with TRBJ2-2; a weak D match, TRBD1 (5 bases). The CDR3 runs to 15 residues. Trimming stripped 3 bases from V and 4 bases from J, with 12 bases between. Germline CDR1 is MNHEY and CDR2 is SMNVEV (reference sequence). CDR3 DNA: TGTGCCAGCAGTTTCAGGGCGCAGCTCACCGGGGAGCTGTTTTTT. Translation: CASSFRAQLTGELFF.

The chain combines TRBV11-3 with TRBJ2-2; possibly TRBD1 for D (6 bases). Germline V gene sequence: CDR1 SGHNT, CDR2 YENEEA. The germline V and J ends were trimmed by 5 bases and 6 bases, with 13 bases remaining between them. The CDR3 totals 14 residues. This CDR3 is CASSTLDSPGELFF. CDR3 nucleotide sequence: TGTGCCAGCAGCACCCTGGACAGCCCCGGGGAGCTGTTTTTT.

The gene calls are TRBV27 and TRBJ1-2, with 7 bases matching TRBD1. Germline-derived CDR1 and CDR2 are MNHEY and SMNVEV (reference sequence). This CDR3 is built from 15 residues. Trimming removed 6 bases from V and 0 bases from J; junction bases left unmatched: 7. This CDR3 reads CASRIAGTANYGYTF. For the CDR3, the DNA is TGTGCCAGCAGGATAGCCGGGACAGCTAACTATGGCTACACCTTC.

The chain uses TRBV6-5 and TRBJ2-7; D unclear. Germline CDR1 is MNHEY and CDR2 is SVGAGI. The ends were cut back, 8 bases at V and 7 bases at J, with 15 bases in the middle. The CDR3 is 12 residues long. The CDR3: CASGRGPGEQYF. The CDR3 coding sequence is TGTGCCAGCGGCCGAGGCCCCGGGGAGCAGTACTTC.

This chain uses TRBV7-9 with TRBJ2-2; D possibly corresponds to TRBD1 (6 bases). The germline V and J ends were trimmed by 5 bases and 2 bases, with 15 bases remaining between them. The CDR3 loop spans 16 amino acids. Germline lookup yields CDR1 SEHNR and CDR2 FQNEAQ (reference sequence). The CDR3 DNA sequence: TGTGCCAGCAGCCGTCGACAGGCGGTCAACACCGGGGAGCTGTTTTTT. Its translation is CASSRRQAVNTGELFF.

The CDR3 region is CASSQETVPGEQFF. CDR3 in DNA: TGCGCCAGCAGCCAAGAGACGGTGCCAGGTGAGCAGTTCTTC. V and J are TRBV4-1 and TRBJ2-1; D ambiguous. The germline V gene encodes CDR1 MGHRA and CDR2 YSYEKL. The V and J ends lost 0 bases and 9 bases respectively, with 12 bases between them. The CDR3 covers 14 residues.

The chain has TRBV11-2 and TRBJ2-1; TRBD2 matches 8 bases. The CDR3 totals 15 residues. CDR1 is SGHAT, CDR2 FQNNGV, per germline. J lost 2 bases, V lost 0 bases, and 0 bases had no gene match. CDR3 in amino acids: CASSLDGRAYNEQFF. The DNA of the CDR3 is TGTGCCAGCAGCTTAGACGGGAGGGCCTACAATGAGCAGTTCTTC.